A single sample gave rise to the 20 T cell receptor beta chains below, sequenced in a study of cytomegalovirus exposure and HLA in healthy donors. It was with 60 Vbeta and 13 Jbeta primers that the PCR ran. Sequenced by immunoSEQ multiplex PCR; TCRdb stores in-frame clones only, minus some. The sample carries approximately 130,000 clones, roughly 79% recorded once. The sequenced sample was PBMCs. Receptors originate from a man in his thirties or forties in good health and CMV-seronegative.

The CDR3 is CASNPFASGVEETQYF. The CDR3 bases are TGTGCCAGCAATCCTTTTGCTAGCGGGGTAGAAGAGACCCAGTACTTC. The gene calls are TRBV2 and TRBJ2-5, with TRBD2 matching over 9 bases. The V segment lost 7 bases and the J segment 3 bases; nucleotides outside the gene matches: 12. CDR1 SNHLY and CDR2 FYNNEI come from the germline V gene. The CDR3 is made up of 16 amino acids.

This sequence joins TRBV25-1 and TRBJ1-6, with unresolved D. Deletions cut 2 bases from V and 6 bases from J, with 8 bases between. The germline gives CDR1 MGHDK, CDR2 SYGVNS. This CDR3 region has 14 residues. The CDR3 DNA reads TGTGCCAGCAGTGAACCAGAGGGTAATTCACCCCTCCACTTT. Encoded protein: CASSEPEGNSPLHF. Filled out from reference TRBV25-1 and TRBJ1-6, the complete variable domain reads EADIYQTPRYLVIGTGKKITLECSQTMGHDKMYWYQQDPGMELHLIHYSYGVNSTEKGDLSSESTVSRIRTEHFPLTLESARPSHTSQYLCASSEPEGNSPLHFGNGTRLTVT.

The V gene is TRBV5-6, the J gene TRBJ1-2; TRBD1 matches at 7 bases. V trimming: 6 bases; J trimming: 3 bases; junction bases outside the gene matches: 2. The germline V gene has CDR1 SGHDT and CDR2 YYEEEE. The CDR3 consists of 12 residues. The CDR3 region is CASTGQDYGYTF. CDR3 DNA: TGTGCCAGCACCGGACAGGACTATGGCTACACCTTC.

The J gene is TRBJ1-2, the V gene TRBV28; 11 bases agree with TRBD1. This CDR3 is 17 amino acids long. Per the germline V gene, CDR1 is MDHEN and CDR2 is SYDVKM. J lost 8 bases, V lost 3 bases, and 14 bases had no gene match. The CDR3 DNA sequence: TGTGCCAGCAGTTTTACTGAAGGACAGGGGGCACTGGACGGCTACACCTTC. It specifies CASSFTEGQGALDGYTF.

A note on this clone: Its ends do not fully match the called genes, so a read error is possible. V and J are TRBV28 and TRBJ1-2, with TRBD1 matching 9 bases. The V gene's germline CDR1 is MDHEN and CDR2 SYDVKM. The CDR3 is 13 amino acids. The CDR3: CASSTGGNFGYTF. The CDR3 DNA sequence: TGTGCCAGCAGTACAGGGGGCAACTTTGGCTACACCTTC.

The rearrangement links TRBV28 to TRBJ1-2, with D tentatively TRBD1 (6 bases). The CDR3 spans 15 residues. Trimming pared 2 bases from V and 5 bases from J, leaving 15 bases between. Germline loops: CDR1 MDHEN, CDR2 SYDVKM. CDR3 DNA: TGTGCCAGCAGTTTAGTCCAGGGGCCGGGGTATGGCTACACCTTC. Protein sequence: CASSLVQGPGYGYTF.

The gene calls are TRBV9 and TRBJ1-2, with 9 bases identical to TRBD1. This CDR3 has 15 amino acids. The germline gives CDR1 SGDLS, CDR2 YYNGEE. Unmatched junction bases numbered 4, after V lost 0 bases and J lost 4 bases. In nucleotides, the CDR3 is TGTGCCAGCAGCGTAGGGGGACAGGGTTCCTATGGCTACACCTTC. Its translation: CASSVGGQGSYGYTF. Full variable domain (outside the CDR3, taken from reference TRBV9 and TRBJ1-2): DSGVTQTPKHLITATGQRVTLRCSPRSGDLSVYWYQQSLDQGLQFLIQYYNGEERAKGNILERFSAQQFPDLHSELNLSSLELGDSALYFCASSVGGQGSYGYTFGSGTRLTVV.

The chain combines TRBV7-6 with TRBJ2-1, with a weak D call TRBD1 (6 bases). The germline gives CDR1 SGHVS, CDR2 FNYEAQ. This CDR3 region has 15 residues. Trimming removed 1 base from V and 3 bases from J, with 10 bases in between. The CDR3 reads CASSLVGQNYNEQFF. CDR3 coding DNA: TGTGCCAGCAGCTTAGTGGGACAAAACTACAATGAGCAGTTCTTC.

The chain joins TRBV27 to TRBJ2-6; 7 nucleotides line up with TRBD1. This CDR3 has 18 amino acids. Germline V lookup: CDR1 MNHEY, CDR2 SMNVEV (reference sequence). V shed 3 bases and J 2 bases; nucleotides not matched to a gene: 10. Written as DNA, the CDR3 is TGTGCCAGCAGTTTGGCGAAGGGGGCACAGGCTGGGGCCAACGTCCTGACTTTC. Translating gives CASSLAKGAQAGANVLTF.

The chain employs TRBV19 and TRBJ1-3; D is ambiguous. Germline lookup yields CDR1 LNHDA and CDR2 SQIVND (reference sequence). Trimming left V 7 bases short and J 1 base short, with 11 bases between. This CDR3 is built from 14 residues. CDR3 in DNA: TGTGCCAGTATGCAAGGAGCTTCTGGAAACACCATATATTTT. It encodes CASMQGASGNTIYF.

The genes are TRBV19 and TRBJ1-1, with D possibly being TRBD1 (5 bases). The CDR3 totals 14 residues. The germline CDR1 and CDR2 sequences are LNHDA and SQIVND (reference sequence). The V gene lost 3 bases and the J gene lost 1 base, with 9 bases spanning the gap. CDR3 protein: CASSIGGGNTEAFF. DNA of the CDR3: TGTGCCAGTAGTATCGGGGGAGGGAACACTGAAGCTTTCTTT.

The chain links TRBV9 to TRBJ2-7; TRBD2 might be the D (5 bases). This CDR3 region has 14 residues. Germline loops: CDR1 SGDLS, CDR2 YYNGEE. The germline V and J ends were trimmed by 0 bases and 2 bases, with 9 bases remaining between them. The CDR3 region has the DNA TGTGCCAGCAGCGTAGGTCGGGGTCCCTACGAGCAGTACTTC. Its protein is CASSVGRGPYEQYF.

CDR3 in amino acids: CASSFRGYGYTF. In nucleotides, the CDR3 is TGTGCCAGCAGCTTCAGGGGCTATGGCTACACCTTC. The chain has TRBV7-2 and TRBJ1-2; D is perhaps TRBD1 (6 bases). The CDR3 is 12 amino acids. Germline values: CDR1 SGHTA, CDR2 FQGNSA. V gave up 3 bases and J gave up 4 bases, with 6 bases separating them.

The chain employs TRBV30 and TRBJ2-3; possibly TRBD2 for D (6 bases). The length of the CDR3 is 14 residues. V was clipped by 0 bases and J by 2 bases, with 9 bases between them. Germline V gene lookup returns CDR1 GTSNPN and CDR2 SVGIG (reference sequence). The CDR3 region is CAWSVGGNTDTQYF. As DNA, the CDR3 is TGTGCCTGGAGTGTTGGCGGGAACACAGATACGCAGTATTTT.

This clone has only a few counts. The rearrangement links TRBV6-1 to TRBJ1-2; TRBD1 might be the D (5 bases). CDR3 size: 16 residues. Germline CDR1 is MNHNS and CDR2 is SASEGT. Trimming removed 2 bases at V and 4 bases at J, with 17 bases between. CDR3 bases: TGTGCCAGCAGTGAATTAGCGGGACTTCTCCTCTATGGCTACACCTTC. It encodes CASSELAGLLLYGYTF.

The chain combines TRBV30 with TRBJ1-5; D is possibly TRBD1 (6 bases). Trimming left V 1 base short and J 2 bases short, with 9 bases between. Germline CDR1 and CDR2: GTSNPN and SVGIG (reference sequence). This CDR3 region has 14 residues. The CDR3 DNA sequence: TGTGCCTGGAGTGCAGGGGCGGGCAATCAGCCCCAGCATTTT. Its protein product is CAWSAGAGNQPQHF.

The chain is built from TRBV9 and TRBJ2-5; 8 bases agree with TRBD1. With V trimmed by 0 bases and J by 5 bases, 9 bases remained unmatched. The length of the CDR3 is 16 residues. Germline-derived CDR1 and CDR2 are SGDLS and YYNGEE. The CDR3 sequence is CASSVGAGGAPETQYF. The CDR3 bases are TGTGCCAGCAGCGTAGGAGCAGGGGGCGCCCCGGAGACCCAGTACTTC.

The CDR3 DNA is TGTGCCAGCTCACCGACAAGGGGCGCCGGGGAGCTGTTTTTT. Its translation: CASSPTRGAGELFF. This chain uses TRBV18 with TRBJ2-2; possibly TRBD1 for D (5 bases). This CDR3 contains 14 residues. V lost 3 bases and J 6 bases, leaving 11 bases between the germline ends. From germline, CDR1 is KGHSH and CDR2 LQKENI.

This clone was found a few times. The CDR3 reads CASSQGLAVTYEQYF. CDR3 DNA sequence: TGCGCCAGCAGCCAGGGACTAGCGGTTACCTACGAGCAGTACTTC. J is TRBJ2-7 and V is TRBV4-3; 11 nucleotides line up with TRBD2. Germline values: CDR1 LGHNA, CDR2 YSLEER. The J segment lost 2 bases and the V segment lost 3 bases, leaving 3 bases of the junction unmatched. The CDR3 is made up of 15 amino acids.

This clone was picked up a small number of times. The chain couples TRBV28 to TRBJ1-2, with D perhaps matching TRBD1 (5 bases). Trimming removed 3 bases from V and 3 bases from J, with 11 bases in between. Germline loops: CDR1 MDHEN, CDR2 SYDVKM. This CDR3 has 14 amino acids. CDR3 coding DNA: TGTGCCAGCAGTTTTAGGGGCGTCTACTATGGCTACACCTTC. This gives the protein CASSFRGVYYGYTF.